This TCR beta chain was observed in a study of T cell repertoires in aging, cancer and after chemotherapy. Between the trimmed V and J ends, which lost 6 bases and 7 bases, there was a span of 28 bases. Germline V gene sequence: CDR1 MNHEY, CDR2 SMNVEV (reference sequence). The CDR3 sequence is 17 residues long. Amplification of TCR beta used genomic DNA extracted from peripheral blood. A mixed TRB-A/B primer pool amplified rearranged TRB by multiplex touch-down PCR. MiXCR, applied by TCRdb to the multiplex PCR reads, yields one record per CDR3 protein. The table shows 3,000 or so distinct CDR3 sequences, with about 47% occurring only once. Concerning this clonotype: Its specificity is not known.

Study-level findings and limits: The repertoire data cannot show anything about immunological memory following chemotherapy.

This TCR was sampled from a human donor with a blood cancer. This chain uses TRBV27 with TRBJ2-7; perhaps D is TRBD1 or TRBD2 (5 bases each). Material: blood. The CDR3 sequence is CASSKSTGTNSVSEQYF. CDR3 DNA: TGTGCCAGCAGCAAGAGCACCGGGACCAACTCCGTTAGTGAGCAGTACTTC.